This T cell receptor beta chain was captured in a study of blood T cell repertoires in COVID-19. Across the whole study: Sources were T cells, B-cell-depleted T cells, or PBMCs; the material itself was cDNA or gDNA.

CDR1 and CDR2 from the germline V gene are LNHDA and SQIVND (reference sequence). Trimming took 7 bases from V and 5 from J; bases not matched to a gene: 6. The CDR3 runs to 14 residues. Produced via immunoSEQ multiplex PCR; TCRdb's table is partial and in-frame only. Of 20,000 to 25,000 clones in the sample, over 80% are singletons; the top ten hold approximately 24%. This clonotype originated in a human donor with active COVID-19. The donor label of this sample is uncertain. Sequences were obtained from peripheral blood. The rearrangement links TRBV19 to TRBJ1-5, with 9 bases aligning to TRBD1. The chain's CDR3 is CASKRTGVDQPQHF. The CDR3 DNA reads as TGTGCCAGTAAAAGGACAGGGGTCGATCAGCCCCAGCATTTT. The variable domain in full, completed from reference TRBV19 and TRBJ1-5, reads DGGITQSPKYLFRKEGQNVTLSCEQNLNHDAMYWYRQDPGQGLRLIYYSQIVNDFQKGDIAEGYSVSREKKESFPLTVTSAQKNPTAFYLCASKRTGVDQPQHFGDGTRLSIL.